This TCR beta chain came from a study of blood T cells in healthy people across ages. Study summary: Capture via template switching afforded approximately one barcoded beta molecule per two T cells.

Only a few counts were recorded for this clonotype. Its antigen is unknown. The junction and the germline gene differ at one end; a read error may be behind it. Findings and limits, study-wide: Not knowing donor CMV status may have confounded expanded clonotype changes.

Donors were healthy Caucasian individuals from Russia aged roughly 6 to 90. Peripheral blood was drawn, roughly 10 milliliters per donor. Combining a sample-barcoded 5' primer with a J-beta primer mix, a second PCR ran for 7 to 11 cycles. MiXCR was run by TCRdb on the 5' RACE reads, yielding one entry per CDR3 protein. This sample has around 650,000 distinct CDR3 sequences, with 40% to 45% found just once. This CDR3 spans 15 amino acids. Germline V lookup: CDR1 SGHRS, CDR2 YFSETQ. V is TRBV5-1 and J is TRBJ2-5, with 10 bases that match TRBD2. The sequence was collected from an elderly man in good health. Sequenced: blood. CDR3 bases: TGCGCCAGCAGCTTGGTCCGAGCGGGGGGGAACGAGCAGTACTTT. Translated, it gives CASSLVRAGGNEQYF.